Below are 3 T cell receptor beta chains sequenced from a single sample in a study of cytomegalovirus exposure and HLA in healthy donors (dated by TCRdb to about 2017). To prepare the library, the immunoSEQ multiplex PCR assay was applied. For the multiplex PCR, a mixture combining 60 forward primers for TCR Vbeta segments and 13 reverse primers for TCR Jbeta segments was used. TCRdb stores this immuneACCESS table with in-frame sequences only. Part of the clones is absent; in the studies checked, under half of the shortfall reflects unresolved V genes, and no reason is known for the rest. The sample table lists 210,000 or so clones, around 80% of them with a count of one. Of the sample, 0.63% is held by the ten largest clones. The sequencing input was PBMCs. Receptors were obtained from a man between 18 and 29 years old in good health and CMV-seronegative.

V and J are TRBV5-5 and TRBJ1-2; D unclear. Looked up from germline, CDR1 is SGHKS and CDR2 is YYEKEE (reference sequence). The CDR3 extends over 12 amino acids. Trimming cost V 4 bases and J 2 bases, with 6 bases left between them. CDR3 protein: CASSAQNYGYTF. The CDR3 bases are TGTGCCAGCAGCGCCCAGAACTATGGCTACACCTTC. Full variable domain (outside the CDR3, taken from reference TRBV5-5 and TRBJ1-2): DAGVTQSPTHLIKTRGQQVTLRCSPISGHKSVSWYQQVLGQGPQFIFQYYEKEERGRGNFPDRFSARQFPNYSSELNVNALLLGDSALYLCASSAQNYGYTFGSGTRLTVV.

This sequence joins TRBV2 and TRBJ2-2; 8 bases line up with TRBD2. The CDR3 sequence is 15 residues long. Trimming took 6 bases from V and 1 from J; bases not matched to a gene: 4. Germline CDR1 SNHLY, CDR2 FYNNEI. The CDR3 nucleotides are TGTGCCAGCAGAACCGGGACTAGGAACACCGGGGAGCTGTTTTTT. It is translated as CASRTGTRNTGELFF.

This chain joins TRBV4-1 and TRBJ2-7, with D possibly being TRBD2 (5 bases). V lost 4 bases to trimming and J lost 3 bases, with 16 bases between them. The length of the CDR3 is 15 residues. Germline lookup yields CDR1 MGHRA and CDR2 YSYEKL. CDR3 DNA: TGCGCCAGCAGCCCCACAAGGGCAGCGGACTACGAGCAGTACTTC. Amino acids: CASSPTRAADYEQYF.